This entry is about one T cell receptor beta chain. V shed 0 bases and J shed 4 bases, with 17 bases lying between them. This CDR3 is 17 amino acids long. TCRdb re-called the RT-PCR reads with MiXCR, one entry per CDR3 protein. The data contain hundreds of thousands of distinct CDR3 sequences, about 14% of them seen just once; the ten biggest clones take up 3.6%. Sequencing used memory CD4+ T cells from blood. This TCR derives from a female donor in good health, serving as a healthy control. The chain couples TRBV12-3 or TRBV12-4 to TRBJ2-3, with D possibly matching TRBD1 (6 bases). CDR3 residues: CASSLARQVDFADTQYF. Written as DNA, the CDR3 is TGTGCCAGCAGTTTAGCCAGACAGGTAGATTTTGCAGATACGCAGTATTTT.